This T cell receptor (beta chain) came from a study of T-cell reconstitution after alpha-beta-depleted transplantation in children (dated by TCRdb to the mid-2010s). Some background on the complete study: The study quantitatively tracked T-cell immune reconstitution after TCRalphabeta/CD19-depleted allogeneic hematopoietic cell transplantation in children using TCR repertoire profiling.

The treatment or condition label for this specimen denotes: allogeneic hematopoietic cell transplantation with graft depleted of TCRalphabeta T cells and CD19 B cells. The children who served as transplant recipients had been given grafts of TCRalphabeta/CD19-depleted allogeneic hematopoietic cells. The full study reports these points: In some patients, high TCRbeta diversity at day 60 was attributed to recipient T cells and intrathymic progenitors that had survived conditioning. Apparently early alphabetaT-cell count recovery about two months after transplant reportedly relied on only several hundred rapidly expanded clones derived from non-depleted graft cells. The frequencies of hyperexpanded clones fell over the following months, and after one year, T-cell counts and TCRbeta diversity were mostly attributed to newly produced T cells.

The library was obtained by PCR. The reads were generated on an Illumina HiSeq 2500. TCR libraries were prepared with molecular barcoding, using unique molecular identifiers to normalize TCRbeta repertoire quantification. TCRdb passed the public sequencing reads through fastp at Q25 and MiXCR, retaining productive beta sequences. Records with the same CDR3 protein are collapsed into one entry carrying the most frequent genes and DNA. This sample has almost 500,000 distinct CDR3 sequences in its table, and more than 9% of those were observed once. Jointly, the top ten make up roughly 2% of the sample. In its sample, this clonotype was seen many times. The antigen it recognizes is unknown. Base qualities are not provided; no much larger clone lies one nucleotide away. From V the trimming removes 3 bases and from J it removes 7 bases, while the gene matches leave 9 bases of the junction unaccounted for. CDR1 and CDR2 (SQVTM, ANQGSEA) derive from the germline V gene. The CDR3 holds 15 amino acids from the cysteine to the phenylalanine. Left in the record is the CDR3 DNA by itself, 45 bases read in frame from the first base.

The chain joins TRBV29-1 to TRBJ2-2; 9 bases in the junction line up with TRBD1. This sample comprised PBMCs, obtained before TCRalphabeta/CD19-depleted stem cell transplant. This TCR derives from a child aged 2-15 years with inherited bone marrow failure, due to receive a stem cell transplant. The CDR3 protein is CSVDFDRGRNGELFF. Here is the DNA: TGCAGCGTTGATTTCGACAGGGGGAGGAACGGGGAGCTGTTTTTT.